Listed here are 29 T cell receptor beta chains from one sample, sequenced in a study of T cells after yellow fever vaccination. In TCRdb, the 5' RACE reads were re-called with MiXCR into one record per CDR3 protein. The profile shows about 160,000 distinct CDR3 sequences, almost 7% of them singletons. The input for sequencing was CD4+ T cells sorted from PBMCs, taken 4 to 6 days after the first yellow fever vaccination. These receptors were obtained from a man aged 18 to 30 who received the YFV17D yellow fever vaccine.

This clonotype occurred many times. The chain links TRBV15 to TRBJ1-4; maybe TRBD1 (6 bases). The V and J ends lost 5 bases and 0 bases respectively, with 13 bases between them. The CDR3 spans 16 residues. Germline assignment: CDR1 LNHNV and CDR2 YYDKDF (reference sequence). The CDR3 sequence: CATSVARTATNEKLFF. CDR3 nucleotide sequence: TGTGCCACCAGCGTAGCAAGGACAGCAACTAATGAAAAACTGTTTTTT.

At least ten counts were recorded for this clonotype. J is TRBJ2-2 and V is TRBV20-1; D not resolved. The CDR3 covers 14 residues. CDR1 and CDR2 (germline): DFQATT, SNEGSKA (reference sequence). V lost 0 bases and J lost 2, with 7 bases in between. The CDR3 protein is CSARDNINTGELFF. The CDR3 DNA sequence: TGCAGTGCTAGAGATAACATAAACACCGGGGAGCTGTTTTTT.

This clonotype was seen repeatedly, ten times or more. This rearrangement joins TRBV20-1 to TRBJ2-1, with 8 bases fitting TRBD2. V lost 5 bases and J lost 3; bases outside the gene matches: 6. Germline values: CDR1 DFQATT, CDR2 SNEGSKA (reference sequence). The CDR3 extends over 14 amino acids. The CDR3 is CSAVGTRIYNEQFF. The CDR3, as DNA: TGCAGTGCTGTTGGGACTAGAATCTACAATGAGCAGTTCTTC.

This clonotype was counted many times. This chain uses TRBV28 with TRBJ1-2; D remains unclear. The CDR3 contains 12 residues. The germline CDR1 and CDR2 sequences are MDHEN and SYDVKM. Trimming pared 0 bases from V and 3 bases from J, leaving 2 bases between. The CDR3 nucleotides read TGTGCCAGCAGTTTATGGGACTATGGCTACACCTTC. Protein: CASSLWDYGYTF.

This clonotype appeared a few times. The gene calls are TRBV28 and TRBJ1-2, with 10 bases fitting TRBD1. Germline V gene lookup returns CDR1 MDHEN and CDR2 SYDVKM. The V segment lost 8 bases and the J segment 5 bases; nucleotides outside the gene matches: 2. The CDR3 sequence is 12 residues long. This chain's CDR3 is CASADRGYGYTF. The CDR3 DNA reads TGTGCCAGCGCGGACAGGGGGTATGGCTACACCTTC.

This clonotype was recorded a few times. The junction differs from germline at one of its ends, possibly a read error. This chain joins TRBV20-1 and TRBJ2-3, with 10 bases aligning to TRBD2. Germline V gene data show CDR1 as DFQATT and CDR2 as SNEGSKA (reference sequence). This CDR3 has 14 amino acids. In DNA, the CDR3 is TGCAGTGCTCCCCCTAGCGGGGGTACAGATATGCAGTATTTT. Translated: CSAPPSGGTDMQYF.

This clonotype was picked up many times. The rearrangement links TRBV3-1 to TRBJ2-3; D may be TRBD1 or TRBD2 (5 bases each). The germline gives CDR1 LGHDT, CDR2 YNNKEL (reference sequence). Trimming shortened V by 3 bases and J by 0 bases, and 22 bases separated the two germline ends. CDR3 size: 19 residues. CDR3 bases: TGTGCCAGCAGCCAGGACCGGGACGGCCGCGCCTCGAGCACAGATACGCAGTATTTT. As protein: CASSQDRDGRASSTDTQYF.

This clonotype was observed at least ten times. J is TRBJ2-2 and V is TRBV7-2; D not certain. The CDR3 consists of 14 residues. V shed 2 bases and J shed 6 bases, with 10 bases lying between them. Germline CDR1 SGHTA, CDR2 FQGNSA. The DNA for the CDR3 is TGTGCCAGCAGCTTACTCGCCACCGCCGGGGAGCTGTTTTTT. This codes for CASSLLATAGELFF.

At least ten counts were recorded for this clonotype. The V and J genes are TRBV7-2 and TRBJ1-6; D call uncertain. In germline, CDR1 is SGHTA, CDR2 FQGNSA. The germline V and J ends were trimmed by 7 bases and 7 bases, with 11 bases remaining between them. There are 13 residues in the CDR3. CDR3 nucleotides: TGTGCCAGCACCGTGGACGCGAATTCACCCCTCCACTTT. This sequence encodes CASTVDANSPLHF.

Ten or more counts support this clonotype. The CDR3 spells CASSSQTTTGAEAFF. CDR3 DNA: TGCGCCAGCAGCTCTCAAACTACGACAGGGGCTGAAGCTTTCTTT. The J gene is TRBJ1-1, the V gene TRBV5-1; 8 positions match TRBD1. This CDR3 contains 15 residues. With V trimmed by 3 bases and J by 6 bases, 10 bases remained unmatched. Germline CDR1 SGHRS, CDR2 YFSETQ.

This clonotype was observed a few times. The J gene is TRBJ2-1, the V gene TRBV5-1; 9 bases line up with TRBD2. CDR3 length: 16 residues. Losses at the gene ends were 0 bases for V and 5 bases for J; bases not matched to a gene: 6. Per the germline V gene, CDR1 is SGHRS and CDR2 is YFSETQ. CDR3 protein: CASSLGGASGDNEQFF. The CDR3 DNA follows: TGCGCCAGCAGCTTGGGCGGGGCTAGCGGGGACAATGAGCAGTTCTTC.

The chain combines TRBV28 with TRBJ2-2; either TRBD1 or TRBD2 may fit D (7 bases each). The V end was cut by 2 bases, the J end by 1 base, with 14 bases between. Per germline, CDR1 MDHEN and CDR2 SYDVKM. This CDR3 region has 17 residues. CDR3 loop: CASSLGRDSRNTGELFF. The CDR3 DNA reads TGTGCCAGCAGTTTAGGGAGGGACAGCCGGAACACCGGGGAGCTGTTTTTT.

In this sample, this clonotype turned up many times. This rearrangement joins TRBV20-1 to TRBJ2-1; D is unclear. Looked up from germline, CDR1 is DFQATT and CDR2 is SNEGSKA (reference sequence). The CDR3 length is 13 residues. The germline V and J ends were trimmed by 0 bases and 12 bases, with 15 bases remaining between them. CDR3 nucleotides: TGCAGTGCTAGAGATTATAAGGACCTCGGGCAGTTCTTC. Translated, it gives CSARDYKDLGQFF.

Ten or more counts support this clonotype. CDR3 nucleotide sequence: TGCGCCAGCAGCGCCGCAGGGAACGGCGAGCAGTTCTTC. Encoded protein: CASSAAGNGEQFF. The chain joins TRBV10-1 to TRBJ2-1, with D maybe TRBD1 (5 bases). The CDR3 loop spans 13 amino acids. The V and J ends lost 6 bases and 10 bases respectively, with 16 bases between them. In germline, CDR1 is WNHNN, CDR2 SYGVQD (reference sequence).

In its sample, this clonotype was seen a few times. The junction departs from germline at one end; a sequencing error may be responsible. The J gene is TRBJ2-2, the V gene TRBV7-3, with 14 bases lining up with TRBD2. This CDR3 spans 18 amino acids. Germline assignment: CDR1 SGHTA and CDR2 FQGTGA. DNA of the CDR3: TGTGCCAGCAGCCTAACGACTAGCGGGGGGGCCTACACCGGGGAGCTGTTTTTT. Translation gives CASSLTTSGGAYTGELFF.

This clonotype was counted ten times or more. V gene TRBV6-5 combines with J gene TRBJ2-7; D possibly corresponds to TRBD2 (5 bases). CDR1 MNHEY and CDR2 SVGAGI come from the germline V gene. This CDR3 region has 14 residues. Trimming pared 2 bases from V and 2 bases from J, leaving 10 bases between. The CDR3: CASSYTGSAYEQYF. As DNA, the CDR3 is TGTGCCAGCAGTTACACGGGGAGTGCCTACGAGCAGTACTTC.

The table lists this clonotype with a few counts. The chain has TRBV20-1 and TRBJ1-2; D remains unclear. Per the germline V gene, CDR1 is DFQATT and CDR2 is SNEGSKA (reference sequence). This CDR3 is 14 amino acids long. V shed 1 base and J shed 4 bases, with 13 bases lying between them. The CDR3 reads CSARASGTGYGYTF. CDR3 DNA sequence: TGCAGTGCTAGAGCTTCAGGTACCGGCTATGGCTACACCTTC.

This clonotype was picked up many times. V and J are TRBV4-2 and TRBJ2-1; 8 nucleotides agree with TRBD2. The length of the CDR3 is 20 residues. The junction had 19 bases not matched to a gene; V was cut back by 6 bases and J by 0 bases. Germline-derived CDR1 and CDR2 are LGHNA and YNFKEQ. The CDR3, as DNA: TGTGCCAGCAGACCCTCCGCGATGCGGGGGGCCCCGAGCTCCTACAATGAGCAGTTCTTC. This sequence encodes CASRPSAMRGAPSSYNEQFF.

This clonotype was observed many times. The chain employs TRBV10-3 and TRBJ1-6; tentatively, D is TRBD1 (5 bases). This CDR3 has 12 amino acids. The V gene's germline CDR1 is ENHRY and CDR2 SYGVKD. V was cut by 8 bases and J by 7 bases, with 9 bases left in between. The CDR3 loop reads CAIGGLNSPLHF. The CDR3 DNA reads TGTGCCATCGGGGGGTTGAATTCACCCCTCCACTTT.

This clonotype was counted ten times or more. This sequence joins TRBV7-9 and TRBJ2-5; 9 nucleotides align to TRBD1. The CDR3 runs 15 residues. In germline, CDR1 is SEHNR, CDR2 FQNEAQ (reference sequence). Unmatched junction bases numbered 10, after V lost 6 bases and J lost 5 bases. CDR3 region: CASRSGQGFRETQYF. Written as DNA, the CDR3 is TGTGCCAGCAGATCGGGACAGGGATTTCGGGAGACCCAGTACTTC.

This clonotype was counted at least ten times. J is TRBJ2-7 and V is TRBV27; 12 bases agree with TRBD2. Germline CDR1 reads MNHEY; CDR2 reads SMNVEV (reference sequence). The CDR3 sequence is 20 residues long. The trim removed 5 bases at V and 0 bases at J, leaving 17 bases unmatched. DNA for the CDR3: TGTGCCAGCAGTCACCGAGGGGCTAGCGGGGGGGCCAACCCCTCCTACGAGCAGTACTTC. Amino acids: CASSHRGASGGANPSYEQYF.

This chain joins TRBV28 and TRBJ2-7, with TRBD1 as a possible D gene (6 bases). Trimming removed 7 bases from V and 3 bases from J, with 25 bases in between. There are 17 residues in the CDR3. CDR1 and CDR2 (germline): MDHEN, SYDVKM. Written as DNA, the CDR3 is TGTGCCAGCACCTCTGGGTCGTCGGGGCAGGGGAACTACGAGCAGTACGTC. The encoded protein is CASTSGSSGQGNYEQYV.

The rearrangement joins TRBV7-2 to TRBJ2-3; 8 bases align to TRBD1. V lost 1 base to trimming and J lost 1 base; unmatched junction nucleotides: 7. This CDR3 is built from 17 residues. Per germline, CDR1 SGHTA and CDR2 FQGNSA. Here the CDR3 reads CASSLGAPGQGTDTQYF. CDR3 nucleotide sequence: TGTGCCAGCAGCTTAGGGGCACCGGGACAGGGCACAGATACGCAGTATTTT.

This chain connects TRBV19 to TRBJ2-5; perhaps D is TRBD1 or TRBD2 (5 bases each). Germline V gene data show CDR1 as LNHDA and CDR2 as SQIVND (reference sequence). This CDR3 has 14 residues. V was cut by 4 bases and J by 4 bases, with 13 bases left in between. CDR3 DNA: TGTGCCAGTAGTAAAAACCCGGGGCGAGAGACCCAGTACTTC. This translates into CASSKNPGRETQYF.

This clonotype was seen repeatedly, ten times or more. The chain is built from TRBV10-2 and TRBJ1-2; tentative D call: TRBD1 (5 bases). Trimming took off 6 bases at V and 5 bases at J, with 13 bases between the two ends. The germline CDR1 and CDR2 sequences are WSHSY and SAAADI. The CDR3 contains 13 residues. CDR3 residues: CASSPGTQYGYTF. CDR3 DNA: TGCGCCAGCAGCCCCGGGACCCAATATGGCTACACCTTC.

This clonotype occurred many times. The chain combines TRBV12-3 or TRBV12-4 with TRBJ2-3; D possibly corresponds to TRBD2 (6 bases). V was pared by 5 bases and J by 6 bases, with 9 bases between. This CDR3 region has 12 residues. CDR3 protein: CASSLAGDTQYF. The DNA for the CDR3 is TGTGCCAGCAGTCTCGCGGGGGATACGCAGTATTTT.

This clonotype was recorded many times. J is TRBJ1-4 and V is TRBV27, with a possible D match to TRBD1 (6 bases). Germline V gives CDR1 MNHEY, CDR2 SMNVEV (reference sequence). V lost 7 bases to trimming and J lost 4 bases, with 19 bases between them. CDR3 size: 16 residues. The CDR3 sequence is CASKTFLRGVNEKLFF. The DNA of the CDR3 is TGTGCCAGCAAGACCTTCCTCAGGGGTGTTAATGAAAAACTGTTTTTT.

The rearrangement uses TRBV6-5 and TRBJ1-3; D is ambiguous. CDR1 is MNHEY, CDR2 SVGAGI, per germline. The CDR3 runs to 16 residues. V lost 0 bases and J 4 bases, leaving 13 bases between the germline ends. The CDR3 DNA reads TGTGCCAGCAGTTACTCCCATCAGTTTAACGGAAACACCATATATTTT. It encodes CASSYSHQFNGNTIYF.

There are a few counts of this clonotype. This chain uses TRBV5-1 with TRBJ1-1; D is uncertain. Trimming removed 1 base from V and 1 base from J, with 8 bases in between. The CDR3 length is 14 residues. CDR1 is SGHRS and CDR2 is YFSETQ in the germline V gene. Here the CDR3 reads CASSLSRQNTEAFF. In DNA, the CDR3 is TGCGCCAGCAGCTTGAGCAGACAGAACACTGAAGCTTTCTTT.